The clone carrying this T cell receptor beta chain was counted a few times. Germline V CDR1 and CDR2: SGHNT, YYREEE (reference sequence). CDR3 length equals 18 residues. The J segment lost 3 bases and the V segment lost 0 bases, leaving 7 bases of the junction unmatched. The data stem from a study of response to subunit inactivated influenza vaccine. TCRdb processed the RT-PCR reads anew with MiXCR; each CDR3 protein has one entry. The sample consists of 490,000 or so distinct CDR3 sequences, approximately 7.1% of them appearing once. The TCR was taken from a man between 50 and 75 years old who received an inactivated influenza vaccine. Sequencing used PBMCs from blood, obtained about 24 months after vaccination. V and J are TRBV5-4 and TRBJ2-2, with 11 positions matching TRBD2. The CDR3 DNA follows: TGTGCCAGCAGCTTGGGGCTAGCGGGGGGTCGACACACCGGGGAGCTGTTTTTT. Translated: CASSLGLAGGRHTGELFF.